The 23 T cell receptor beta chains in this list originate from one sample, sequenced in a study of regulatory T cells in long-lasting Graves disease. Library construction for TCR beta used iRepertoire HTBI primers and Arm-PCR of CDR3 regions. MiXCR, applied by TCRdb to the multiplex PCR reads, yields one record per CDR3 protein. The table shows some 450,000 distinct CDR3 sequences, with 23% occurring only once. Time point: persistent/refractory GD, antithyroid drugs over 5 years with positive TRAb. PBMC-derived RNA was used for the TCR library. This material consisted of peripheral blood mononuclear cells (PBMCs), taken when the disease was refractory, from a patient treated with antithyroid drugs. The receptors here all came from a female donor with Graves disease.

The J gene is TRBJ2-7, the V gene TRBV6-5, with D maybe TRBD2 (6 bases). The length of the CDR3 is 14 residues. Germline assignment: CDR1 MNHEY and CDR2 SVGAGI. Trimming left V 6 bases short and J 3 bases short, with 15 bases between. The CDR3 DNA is TGTGCCAGCAGATACGGGACTCTAAGCTACGAGCAGTACTTC. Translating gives CASRYGTLSYEQYF.

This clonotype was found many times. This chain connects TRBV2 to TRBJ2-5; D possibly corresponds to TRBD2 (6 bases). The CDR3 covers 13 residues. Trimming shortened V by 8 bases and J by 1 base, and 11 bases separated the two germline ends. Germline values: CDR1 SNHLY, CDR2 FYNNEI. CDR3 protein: CASDAGTQETQYF. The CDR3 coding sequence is TGTGCCAGCGATGCGGGGACCCAAGAGACCCAGTACTTC.

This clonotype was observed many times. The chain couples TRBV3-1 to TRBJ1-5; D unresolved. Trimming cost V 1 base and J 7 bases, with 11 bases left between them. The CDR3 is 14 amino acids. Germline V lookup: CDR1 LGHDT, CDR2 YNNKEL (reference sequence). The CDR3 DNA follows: TGTGCCAGCAGCCAAGGATTTGACCAACAGCCCCAGCATTTT. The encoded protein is CASSQGFDQQPQHF.

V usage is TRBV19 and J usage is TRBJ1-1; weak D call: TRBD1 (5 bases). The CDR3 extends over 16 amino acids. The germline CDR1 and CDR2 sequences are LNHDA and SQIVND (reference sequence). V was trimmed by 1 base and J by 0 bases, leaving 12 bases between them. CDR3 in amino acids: CASSIVRGGMNTEAFF. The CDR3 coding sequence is TGTGCCAGTAGTATAGTCCGGGGGGGAATGAACACTGAAGCTTTCTTT.

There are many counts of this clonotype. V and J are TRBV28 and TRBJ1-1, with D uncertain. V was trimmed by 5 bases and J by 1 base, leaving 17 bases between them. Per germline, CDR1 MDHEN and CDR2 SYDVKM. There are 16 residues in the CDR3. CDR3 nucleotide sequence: TGTGCCAGCAGTGGCGTCACCGGGATGGGGAACACTGAAGCTTTCTTT. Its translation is CASSGVTGMGNTEAFF.

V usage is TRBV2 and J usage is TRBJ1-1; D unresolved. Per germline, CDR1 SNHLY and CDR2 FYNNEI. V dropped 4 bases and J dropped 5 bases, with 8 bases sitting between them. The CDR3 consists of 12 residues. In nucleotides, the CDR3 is TGTGCCAGCAGTGGGTCCGGGACTGAAGCTTTCTTT. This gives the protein CASSGSGTEAFF.

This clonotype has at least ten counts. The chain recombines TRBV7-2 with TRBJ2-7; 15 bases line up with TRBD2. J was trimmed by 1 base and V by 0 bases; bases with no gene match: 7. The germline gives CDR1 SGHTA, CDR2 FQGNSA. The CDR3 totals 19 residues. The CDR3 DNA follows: TGTGCCAGCAGCTTAGCGTTGGGGACTAGCGGGAGGCAATCCTACGAGCAGTACTTC. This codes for CASSLALGTSGRQSYEQYF.

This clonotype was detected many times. This CDR3 is CASSGTPSNEKLFF. CDR3 coding DNA: TGCGCCAGCAGCGGGACACCTTCTAATGAAAAACTGTTTTTT. The rearrangement uses TRBV5-1 and TRBJ1-4; tentatively, D is TRBD1 (6 bases). Germline V gene data show CDR1 as SGHRS and CDR2 as YFSETQ. Trimming removed 4 bases at V and 3 bases at J, with 10 bases between. This CDR3 is built from 14 residues.

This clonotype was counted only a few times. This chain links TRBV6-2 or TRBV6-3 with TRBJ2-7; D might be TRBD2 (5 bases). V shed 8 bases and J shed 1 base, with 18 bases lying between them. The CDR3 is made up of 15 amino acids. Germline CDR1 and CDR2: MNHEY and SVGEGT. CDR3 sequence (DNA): TGTGCCAGCTACCGGGGTGCGGCGACATCCTACGAGCAGTACTTC. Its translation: CASYRGAATSYEQYF.

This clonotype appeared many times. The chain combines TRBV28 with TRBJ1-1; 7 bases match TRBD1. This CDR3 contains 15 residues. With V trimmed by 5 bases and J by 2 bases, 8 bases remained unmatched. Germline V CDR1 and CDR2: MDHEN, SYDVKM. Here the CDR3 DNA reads TGTGCCAGCAGTCTACTACAGGGGCAAAACACTGAAGCTTTCTTT. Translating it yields CASSLLQGQNTEAFF.

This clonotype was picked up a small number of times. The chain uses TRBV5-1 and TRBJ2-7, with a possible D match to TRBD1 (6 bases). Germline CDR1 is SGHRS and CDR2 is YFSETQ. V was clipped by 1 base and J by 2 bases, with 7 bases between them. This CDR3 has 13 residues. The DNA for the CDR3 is TGCGCCAGCAGCTTGAAGGGGGCCTACGAGCAGTACTTC. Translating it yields CASSLKGAYEQYF.

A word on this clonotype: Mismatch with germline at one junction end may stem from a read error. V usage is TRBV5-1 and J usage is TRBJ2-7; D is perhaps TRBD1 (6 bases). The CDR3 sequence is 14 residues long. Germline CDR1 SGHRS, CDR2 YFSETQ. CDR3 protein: CTSSLSQGPYEQYF. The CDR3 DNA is TGCACCAGCAGCTTGTCACAGGGACCCTACGAGCAGTACTTC.

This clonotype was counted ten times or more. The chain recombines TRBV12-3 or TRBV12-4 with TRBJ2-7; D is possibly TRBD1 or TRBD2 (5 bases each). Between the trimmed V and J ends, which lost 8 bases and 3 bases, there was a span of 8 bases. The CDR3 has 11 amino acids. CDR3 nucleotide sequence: TGTGCCAGCGGGACCCTCTACGAGCAGTACTTC. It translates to CASGTLYEQYF.

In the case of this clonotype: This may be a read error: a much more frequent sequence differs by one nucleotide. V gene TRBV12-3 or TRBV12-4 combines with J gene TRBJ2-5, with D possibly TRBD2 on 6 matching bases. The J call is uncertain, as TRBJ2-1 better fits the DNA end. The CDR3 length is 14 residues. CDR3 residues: CASAWVAAYNEQFF. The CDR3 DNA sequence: TGTGCCAGCGCCTGGGTAGCGGCCTACAATGAGCAGTTCTTC.

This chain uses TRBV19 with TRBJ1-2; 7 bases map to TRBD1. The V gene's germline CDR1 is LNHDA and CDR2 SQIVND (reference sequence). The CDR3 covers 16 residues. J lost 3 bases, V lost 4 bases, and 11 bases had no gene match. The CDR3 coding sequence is TGTGCCAGTAGTACCTTCGGACAGGCAGAGGACTATGGCTACACCTTC. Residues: CASSTFGQAEDYGYTF.

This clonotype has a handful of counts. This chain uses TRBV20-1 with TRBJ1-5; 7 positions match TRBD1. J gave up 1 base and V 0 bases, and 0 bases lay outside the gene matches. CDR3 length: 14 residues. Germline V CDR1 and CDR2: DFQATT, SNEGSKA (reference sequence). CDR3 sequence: CSAREGQSNQPQHF. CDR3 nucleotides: TGCAGTGCTAGAGAGGGACAGAGCAATCAGCCCCAGCATTTT.

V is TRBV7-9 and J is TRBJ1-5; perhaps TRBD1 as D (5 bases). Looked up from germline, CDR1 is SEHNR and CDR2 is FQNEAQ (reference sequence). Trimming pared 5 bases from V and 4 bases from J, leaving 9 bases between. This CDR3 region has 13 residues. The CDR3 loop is CASSRGINQPQHF. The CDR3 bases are TGTGCCAGCAGCCGGGGCATTAATCAGCCCCAGCATTTT. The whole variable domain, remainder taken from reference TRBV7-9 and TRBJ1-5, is DTGVSQNPRHKITKRGQNVTFRCDPISEHNRLYWYRQTLGQGPEFLTYFQNEAQLEKSRLLSDRFSAERPKGSFSTLEIQRTEQGDSAMYLCASSRGINQPQHFGDGTRLSIL.

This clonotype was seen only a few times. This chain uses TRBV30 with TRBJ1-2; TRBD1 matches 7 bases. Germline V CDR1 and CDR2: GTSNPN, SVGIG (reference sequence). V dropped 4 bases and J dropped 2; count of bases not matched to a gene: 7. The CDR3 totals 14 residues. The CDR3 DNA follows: TGTGCCTGGACACCAGGGGGATACAACTATGGCTACACCTTC. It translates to CAWTPGGYNYGYTF.

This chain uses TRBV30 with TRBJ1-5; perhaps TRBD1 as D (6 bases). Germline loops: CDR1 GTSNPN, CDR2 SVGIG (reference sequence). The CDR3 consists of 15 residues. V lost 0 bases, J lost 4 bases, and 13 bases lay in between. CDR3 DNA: TGTGCCTGGAGTGTAAGTTTACAGGGAAATCAGCCCCAGCATTTT. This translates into CAWSVSLQGNQPQHF.

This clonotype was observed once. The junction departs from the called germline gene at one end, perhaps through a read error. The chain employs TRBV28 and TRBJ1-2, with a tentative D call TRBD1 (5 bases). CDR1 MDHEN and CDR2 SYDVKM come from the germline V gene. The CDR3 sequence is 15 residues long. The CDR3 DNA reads TGTGCCAGCAGTCAGGGTCTCTTACTCCTCTATGGCTGCACCTTC. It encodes CASSQGLLLLYGCTF.

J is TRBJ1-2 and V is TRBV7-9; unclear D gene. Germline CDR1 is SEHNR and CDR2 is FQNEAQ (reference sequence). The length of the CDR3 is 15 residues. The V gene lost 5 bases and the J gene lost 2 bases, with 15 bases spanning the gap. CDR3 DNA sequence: TGTGCCAGCAGCCCGAGTGTGATCGAGAACTATGGCTACACCTTC. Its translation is CASSPSVIENYGYTF.

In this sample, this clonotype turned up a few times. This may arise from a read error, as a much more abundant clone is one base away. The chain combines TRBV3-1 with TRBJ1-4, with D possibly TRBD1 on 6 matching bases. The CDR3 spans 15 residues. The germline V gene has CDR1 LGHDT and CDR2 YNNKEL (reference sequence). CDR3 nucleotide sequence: TGTGCCAGCAGCCAAGAGGGACATACTATTGAAAAACTGTTTTTT. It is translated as CASSQEGHTIEKLFF. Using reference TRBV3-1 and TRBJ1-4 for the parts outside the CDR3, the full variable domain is DTAVSQTPKYLVTQMGNDKSIKCEQNLGHDTMYWYKQDSKKFLKIMFSYNNKELIINETVPNRFSPKSPDKAHLNLHINSLELGDSAVYFCASSQEGHTIEKLFFGSGTQLSVL.

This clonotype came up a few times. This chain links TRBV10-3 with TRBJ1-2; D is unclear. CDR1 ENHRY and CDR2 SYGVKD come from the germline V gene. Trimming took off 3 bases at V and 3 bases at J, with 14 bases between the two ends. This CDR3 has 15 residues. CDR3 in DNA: TGTGCCATCAGTGAACCTGGGCAGAGGGACTATGGCTACACCTTC. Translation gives CAISEPGQRDYGYTF.